A selection of T cell receptor beta chains follows, all from one sample in a study of shared clonotypes between healthy human individuals. Assay: immunoSEQ multiplex PCR; the TCRdb copy retains only in-frame clones and omits some. Of around 1.9 million clones in the sample, more than 85% were seen once. Sample: naive CD8+ T cells from PBMCs. Receptors originate from a man between 18 and 29 years old in good health. Some clones in this sample may be carry-over from other donors' samples. Both conserved end residues are part of each CDR3. The D gene is left open where the match is weak. Rows give clone size only sometimes, using once, few, many, or a class for an expanded clone.

d_gene	v_gene	abundance	j_gene	CDR3nt	CDR3aa
-	TRBV5-1	-	TRBJ1-3	TGCGCCAGCAGCCCCTCTGGGGGCATGCGGGGAAACACCATATATTTT	CASSPSGGMRGNTIYF
-	TRBV29-1	-	TRBJ2-2	TGCAGCGTCAACCTCTTAGGGGGAGGGAACACCGGGGAGCTGTTTTTT	CSVNLLGGGNTGELFF
TRBD1	TRBV7-2	-	TRBJ1-2	TGTGCCAGCAGCTTAGGCCCGGGACAGGCAGAAGAACCCTCCTATGGCTACACCTTC	CASSLGPGQAEEPSYGYTF
-	TRBV21-1	-	TRBJ1-2	TGTGCCAGCAGCACTCAATCCAGGCTCATCTATGGCTACACCTTC	CASSTQSRLIYGYTF
-	TRBV29-1	-	TRBJ1-1	TGCAGCGTTGAGGACATGAAGGCTTTCTTT	CSVEDMKAFF
-	TRBV12-5	-	TRBJ2-5	TGTGCTAGTGGTTTGCCCGGACGGGAGTGGGAGACCCAGTACTTC	CASGLPGREWETQYF
-	TRBV30	few	TRBJ1-4	TGTGCCTGGAGTGTCATGAATGAAAAACTGTTTTTT	CAWSVMNEKLFF
-	TRBV6-1	-	TRBJ2-2	TGTGCCAGCGGGACTGTCGGAGGGACCGGGGAGCTGTTTTTT	CASGTVGGTGELFF
TRBD2	TRBV6-5	once	TRBJ2-1	TGTGCCAGCAGGTACACGCGGACTAGCGGAAACAATGAGCAGTTCTTC	CASRYTRTSGNNEQFF
-	TRBV6-1	-	TRBJ1-5	TGTGCCAGCGAGGCAGGGAGAGGCAATCAGCCCCAGCATTTT	CASEAGRGNQPQHF
TRBD1	TRBV6-5	once	TRBJ2-5	TGTGCCAGCAGGCCCCGGACAGGGGTAAAGACCCAGTACTTC	CASRPRTGVKTQYF
-	TRBV28	-	TRBJ2-7	TGTGCCAGCAGTTTGAGCAGGGGCTACTACGAGCAGTACTTC	CASSLSRGYYEQYF
-	TRBV6-4	-	TRBJ2-7	TGTGCCAGCAGTGACCTCAGCGGCGAGCAGTACTTC	CASSDLSGEQYF
TRBD2	TRBV27	-	TRBJ2-1	TGTGCCAGCAGTTTAAAAAGGGGAGCCGGGACTACCTACAATGAGCAGTTCTTC	CASSLKRGAGTTYNEQFF
TRBD1	TRBV10-3	once	TRBJ1-4	TGTGCCATCAGTGAAAGGACAGGGGACGAAAAACTGTTTTTT	CAISERTGDEKLFF
-	TRBV27	few	TRBJ2-2	TGTGCCAGCAGCCCGGACAAGAGATTATTGACCGGGGAGCTGTTTTTT	CASSPDKRLLTGELFF
-	TRBV15	once	TRBJ1-5	TGTGCCACCAGCCTAAAGTTGCGACAGTATAGCAATCAGCCCCAGCATTTT	CATSLKLRQYSNQPQHF
-	TRBV6-5	-	TRBJ2-5	TGTGCCAGCAGTTACCTCAGTTCCCAAGAGACCCAGTACTTC	CASSYLSSQETQYF
-	TRBV27	-	TRBJ2-2	TGTGCCAGCAGTTTTAGGGGCTACACCGGGGAGCTGTTTTTT	CASSFRGYTGELFF
-	TRBV7-8	-	TRBJ1-2	TGTGCCAGCAGCTCGCGAGGGGAGAACTATGGCTACACCTTC	CASSSRGENYGYTF
-	TRBV11-2	-	TRBJ2-5	TGTGCCAGCAGGTTAGATACGGCCGCTCCTGCGGAGACCCAGTACTTC	CASRLDTAAPAETQYF
-	TRBV11-2	once	TRBJ2-4	TGTGCCAGCAGCTTTATCAGCGGCCTAGCCAAAAACATTCAGTACTTC	CASSFISGLAKNIQYF
-	TRBV6-5	-	TRBJ2-5	TGTGCCAGCAGTTACTCGAAGACGGGTGTGCCCCAGTACTTC	CASSYSKTGVPQYF
-	TRBV4-1	-	TRBJ2-7	TGCGCCAGCAGCCAAGATGAGGGTCGGGGCTACGAGCAGTACTTC	CASSQDEGRGYEQYF
TRBD2	TRBV25-1	-	TRBJ2-7	TGTGCCAGCAGTGCTAGCGGGAGCGCCTACGAGCAGTACTTC	CASSASGSAYEQYF